The T cell receptor (beta chain) under discussion was sequenced for a study of cytomegalovirus exposure and HLA in healthy donors (dated by TCRdb to the late 2010s). Notes on the research overall: According to an earlier analysis of around 600 of the donors, about 170 million T cells yielded 100 million or so unique TCR beta sequences and around 300 Gb of sequence data. Besides the first cohort of roughly 660 subjects, a separate validation cohort made up of over 100 different subjects was used. The study combined high-throughput TCR immunosequencing, statistical association of individual TCRs with disease status, and machine learning to predict cytomegalovirus infection status. The genetic ancestry cluster associated with self-reported Caucasian donors included roughly four fifths of the roughly 400 genotyped donors. Among roughly 370 genotyped donors of the cohort, an average of around 240,000 unique TCR beta nucleotide sequences were sequenced per donor, roughly 18% of them non-productive. In a later genetic analysis, genome-wide SNP genotypes for about 60% of the 666 donors were used, and that subset was treated as a discovery cohort. Donor age, sex, ethnicity and CMV serostatus were compiled alongside the repertoire data. An early release that covered roughly 600 HLA-typed donors contained approximately 300 gigabases of sequencing data and about 93 million unique TCR sequences. Typing coverage varied by locus: roughly 620-630 donors for A, B, C, DRB1 and DQB1; roughly 500 for DQA1; more than 600 for DPA1; roughly 450 for DPB1. An earlier analysis of 500 to 650 of the donors applied high-throughput TCR beta sequencing to assess whether each TCR beta V gene segment acted as functional or pseudogenic. Both class I and class II loci were covered by HLA typing, at four-digit resolution. The later analysis used no new phenotypic data to find candidate immune exposures, relying instead on TCR beta sequences and their occurrence across donors. The study aimed to test whether cataloging public T cell receptors could reveal signatures of past pathogen exposure. Using immunosequencing, the study profiled T cell repertoires from 500 to 800 subjects and related those repertoires to cytomegalovirus serostatus. Every discovery cohort repertoire had been produced on one sequencing platform. Because of strong linkage in the cohort, roughly five DR-DQ haplotypes were treated as single units for association and clustering. A later analysis re-examined previously published TCR beta repertoires from more than 600 donors and added high-resolution HLA genotyping to investigate patterns of TCR occurrence. What the authors observed across the whole study: When HLA alleles, especially DR and DQ, strongly co-occurred, TCR associations were difficult to assign to individual alleles. HLA typing was unavailable for some donors at each locus, so association tests used only the typed subset. A group of highly shared sequence variants was considered likely to be a technical artifact of the sequencing pipeline. In a later analysis, several top co-occurrence clusters were reported to appear linked to parvovirus B19, influenza, CMV and Epstein-Barr virus. It was suggested by the authors that the approach could potentially be generalized to other disease states and immunological phenotypes. In vitro tests confirmed that three of the cytomegalovirus-associated TCR beta chains recognize cytomegalovirus antigens. The cohort was sequenced for TCR beta chains only, and without alpha or paired-chain data the features that could be detected were limited. According to a later analysis, TCR association rates differed among HLA loci, with DRB1 alleles showing the most associated TCRs and HLA-C alleles showing the fewest. A later genetic analysis associated a missense DCLRE1C variant with V-gene and J-gene trimming of TCR beta chains, and an independent cohort replicated the association. While some public TCRs were present in many individuals, most TCR sequences turned up only very rarely across donors. Some IMGT-functional V segments, including TRBV6-2 and TRBV6-3, could not be told apart with the 87-base-pair reads, so those segments were excluded. The classifier was reported to diagnose cytomegalovirus status with high specificity and sensitivity in both the original and validation cohorts. In an earlier analysis of over 550 of the donors, most TCR beta V segments were observed in productive rearrangements about 87% or about 30% of the time, broadly matching IMGT annotations. Linkage disequilibrium might explain the correlated functional status among segregating V segments, but an unknown experimental factor could not be ruled out. The study listed 150 to 200 TCR beta chains as associated with cytomegalovirus. Most CMV-associated TCR beta chains appeared to be HLA-restricted in a later analysis, and the HLA associations seemed to be driven largely by CMV exposure. In a later analysis, HLA-associated TCR beta chains showed more clonal expansion and lower generation probabilities than non-associated chains that were equally common. Compared with the 666-donor mean, donors in an Asian-associated ancestry cluster had fewer N-insertions in productive TCRs, according to a later genetic analysis. A further reported finding was that TCR beta sequences accurately predicted the HLA-A and HLA-B alleles for most subjects in the first cohort. Roughly uniform sequencing depth across donors was assumed in presence/absence analyses, although this assumption may not hold. For the cohort, immune exposure information was limited to CMV serostatus. The earlier analysis of fewer than 750 of the donors excluded fewer than 20 rarely observed V segments, including chromosome 9 orphons, because counts were too low. A later analysis associated 16,951 TCR beta sequences with specific HLA alleles at a false discovery rate of 0.05.

V and J are truncated by 9 bases and 8 bases respectively, leaving an intervening sequence of 14 bases. CDR1 is given as SNHLY and CDR2 as FYNNEI, both from the germline V gene. The CDR3 goes from the cysteine to the phenylalanine over 13 residues. Here the CDR3 DNA is all that survives: 39 bases in frame from base 1. In total, over 600 healthy bone marrow donors made up the cohort. At the time of sampling, all cohort members were nominally healthy, though unrecorded immune exposures were likely present. The donor was CMV seronegative and belonged to the group of under 400 seronegative cohort members. Each donor provided a peripheral blood sample, and peripheral blood mononuclear cells were used for TCR beta sequencing. Genomic DNA was extracted from the blood cell samples with the Qiagen DNeasy Blood Extraction Kit. Concerning this clone itself: Its target antigen remains unknown. There are no base qualities to consult, and no much larger clone falls within one base.

Receptors were amplified or captured by the immunoSEQ multiplex PCR assay. For the multiplex PCR, a mixture combining 60 forward primers for TCR Vbeta segments and 13 reverse primers for TCR Jbeta segments was used. The CDR3 region of rearranged TCR beta genes was amplified from genomic DNA by a multiplex PCR assay. The amplified TCR beta libraries were sequenced on the Illumina HiSeq System as 87-base-pair reads. As for the authors' bioinformatics: In a later analysis, 70 million to 95 million unique TCR beta chains were counted across the approximately 640 repertoires, and roughly 11 million of these chains were shared by at least two donors. A nearest-neighbor algorithm error-corrected the raw reads and collapsed the reads into unique sequences, merging closely related sequences to remove PCR and sequencing errors. To assign V, D and J gene segments, CDR3 sequences were aligned to IMGT reference sequences. For a sequence to be retained, a match of at least six nucleotides was required to both a V gene segment and a J gene segment. A rearrangement was called productive if the CDR3 had no stop codons and remained in frame with V and J, and every other rearrangement was called non-productive. Following IMGT convention, CDR3 was defined as the stretch from the second conserved V-encoded cysteine to the conserved J-encoded phenylalanine. In an earlier analysis of 550 to 650 of the donors, sequences lacking an unambiguous match to a single V gene segment were excluded. In an earlier analysis of some 590 of the donors, V segments were called functional above 56.7% productive rearrangements and were called segregating when the between-donor standard deviation exceeded 5%. A statistical classification framework was developed to diagnose cytomegalovirus status using the catalog of TCR beta chain sequences. In a later analysis, V and J genes were assigned by comparing TCR nucleotide sequences against IMGT/GENE-DB human TR gene sequences. The TCRdist pipeline was used in a later analysis to assign CDR3 sequences and most-parsimonious VDJ recombination scenarios. In a later analysis, every TCR beta chain was defined by the combination of its CDR3 amino acid sequence and its V-gene family, and reads without a unique V-gene family were dropped. As a way to deal with suspected cross-contamination and a sequencing artifact, a later analysis dropped nearly 600 nucleotide sequences that were highly shared and had low generation probability. In a later analysis, a clonal expansion index for each public chain was calculated from normalized within-repertoire ranks of inferred template counts. Generation probabilities in a later analysis came from a VDJ recombination model fitted to out-of-frame rearrangements, and those results were checked against IGoR. In a later analysis, TCR-TCR, TCR-HLA and TCR-CMV co-occurrence was scored with hypergeometric tests, and a repertoire-size bias correction was applied to TCR pairs. False discovery rates were estimated in a later analysis by permuting HLA or CMV assignments 20 times. In a later analysis, co-occurring TCRs were grouped with DBSCAN, and TCRdist sequence similarity was added when clustering was performed within HLA-allele-positive subsets. For co-occurrence clustering, repertoires with fewer than 30,000 or more than 120,000 public chains were excluded, along with about five repertoires with anomalous nucleotide sharing. Imported from immuneACCESS, the table was reduced by TCRdb to in-frame sequences with V and J called. These copies leave out some clones; in studies compared against another copy, an unresolved V gene accounts for under half, and the cause of the remainder is not known. Clone size and V and J calls were adopted from that table, with D and trimming inferred from the DNA. The sample profile shows about 100,000 clones; more than 70% of them were found once. The ten biggest clones cover around 3.8% of the sample.

The sequence derives from a woman aged 40 to 49 in good health and CMV-seronegative. The material sequenced was PBMCs. This chain joins TRBV2 to TRBJ1-6, and TRBD1 may be the D gene, going by 6 matching bases. The nucleotide sequence reads as follows: TGTGCCAGTGCAGGGGAGTGGGATTCACCCCTCCACTTT. It encodes CASAGEWDSPLHF. With the rest looked up from the reference TRBV2 and TRBJ1-6 genes rather than sequenced, the full variable domain is EPEVTQTPSHQVTQMGQEVILRCVPISNHLYFYWYRQILGQKVEFLVSFYNNEISEKSEIFDDQFSVERPDGSNFTLKIRSTKLEDSAMYFCASAGEWDSPLHFGNGTRLTVT.